The 2 T cell receptor beta chains in this list originate from one sample, sequenced in a study of blood T cell repertoires in COVID-19. The repertoire was sequenced with immunoSEQ multiplex PCR; TCRdb's copy has only in-frame clones and lacks some. The sample gives roughly 200,000 clones, around 87% of which show up once; approximately 7.3% is in the top ten. Sequenced sample: PBMCs or T cells enriched from blood (not recorded which). Receptors were obtained from a young man in a cohort exposed to, infected with or recovered from COVID-19 (not recorded which).

The V call is TRBV14, the J call TRBJ1-4; TRBD1 aligns across 8 bases. The CDR3 loop spans 14 amino acids. V shed 2 bases, J shed 10 bases, and the junction held 6 bases outside the gene matches. CDR1 is SGHDN and CDR2 is FVKESK in the germline V gene. Written as DNA, the CDR3 is TGTGCCAGCAGCCAATCTGGACAGGGTGTAAAACTGTTTTTT. It yields the protein CASSQSGQGVKLFF.

The chain is built from TRBV18 and TRBJ2-1; possible D gene TRBD1, 6 bases. The germline V and J ends were trimmed by 4 bases and 6 bases, with 16 bases remaining between them. CDR1 and CDR2 (germline): KGHSH, LQKENI. This CDR3 region has 15 residues. In nucleotides, the CDR3 is TGTGCCAGCTCACTTGGCAGGGGAAATCGCAATGAGCAGTTCTTC. Translated, it gives CASSLGRGNRNEQFF.